This TCR beta chain stems from a study of blood T cell repertoires in COVID-19 (dated by TCRdb to the early 2020s). Looking at the study overall: Samples covering the acute and convalescent phases of COVID-19 were provided by collaborators in the United States, Italy and Spain. The prospective study material was composed of cDNA or gDNA derived from T cells, B-cell-depleted T cells, or PBMCs. Deeply sampled blood TCRbeta repertoires from subjects exposed to, actively infected with, or recovered from COVID-19 were included in the dataset. The repertoires were released in a freely available public database meant as a resource for research on the immune response to SARS-CoV-2. The samples were drawn from the first 160 participants of the ongoing ImmuneRACE study and from over 950 subjects provided by 6 global collaborators. The sample metadata nearly always contained a de-identified subject ID, COVID-19 status, age in years and sex. Where available, HLA class I and class II types were obtained from metadata supplied by the sample provider rather than from assay-based typing. The paper's findings and limits, for the study overall: Clinical and demographic metadata were provided uncurated, with the amount varying by source and participant.

TCRbeta CDR3 regions were amplified from genomic DNA by means of the immunoSEQ Assay, a bias-controlled multiplex PCR. On the study's bioinformatics: The number of nucleated cells in each sample was estimated by amplification of reference gene primers within the assay. To quantify the absolute abundance of each unique TCRbeta CDR3 rearrangement, sequence reads were collapsed and filtered. Productive Simpson clonality was computed per sample as the square root of Simpson's diversity index over productive rearrangements. TCRdb took over this immuneACCESS table, retaining in-frame rearrangements with V and J assigned. Such tables are incomplete; in checked studies, under half of the missing clones stem from an unresolved V gene, and the remainder is unexplained. V and J calls and clone size are as listed in that table; D and trimming were resolved from the DNA. Across this sample there are 150,000 to 250,000 clones, with 90% to 95% seen only once. About 0.76% of the sample comes from the top ten.

Taken from cysteine to phenylalanine, the CDR3 has 15 residues. Only CDR3 DNA remains: 45 bases, in frame from the first base. The germline V gene sets CDR1 to SGDLS and CDR2 to YYNGEE. Compared with germline, V lacks 3 bases and J lacks 2 bases; bases without a gene match: 5. About this clone: No cognate antigen has been identified for it. Base qualities are not at hand, and no much larger clone is one base apart.

In Seattle, one collaborating source enrolled patients while the infection was active and tracked those patients longitudinally over the course of disease. Each collaborating institution followed its own protocols to collect whole blood in K2EDTA tubes. Collaborator samples were shipped for TCRbeta analysis as frozen whole blood, isolated PBMCs, or DNA extracted from either sample type. The sequence was collected from a man under 40 with COVID-19, enrolled during active disease. The sample was peripheral blood. The rearranged chain carries TRBV9 and TRBJ1-2; 9 central nucleotides agree with TRBD1. At the DNA level, the sequence is TGTGCCAGCAGCGCCCCCGGGACAGGGAACTATGGCTACACCTTC. Protein translation: CASSAPGTGNYGYTF.